One sample yielded the 5 T cell receptor beta chains listed below, sequenced in a study of blood T cell repertoires in COVID-19. The table came from immunoSEQ multiplex PCR; TCRdb's copy has only in-frame clones and leaves some out. The sample lists around 61,000 clones, about 81% occurring once. The sequenced sample was peripheral blood. The receptor set was obtained from a man aged 80 or over with acute or convalescent COVID-19.

The V gene is TRBV15, the J gene TRBJ1-1; D perhaps matches TRBD1 (5 bases). The CDR3 has 16 residues. CDR1 and CDR2 (germline): LNHNV, YYDKDF (reference sequence). V lost 3 bases and J 0 bases, leaving 14 bases between the germline ends. The CDR3 sequence is CATSREQVIMNTEAFF. The CDR3 DNA follows: TGTGCCACCAGCAGGGAACAGGTTATCATGAACACTGAAGCTTTCTTT.

This clone was detected once. The chain combines TRBV25-1 with TRBJ2-2; tentatively, D is TRBD1 (6 bases). The CDR3 is 15 amino acids. Germline-derived CDR1 and CDR2 are MGHDK and SYGVNS. The ends were cut back, 6 bases at V and 1 base at J, with 12 bases in the middle. Here the CDR3 DNA reads TGTGCCAGCAGGGCCAGAGGGGGGAACACCGGGGAGCTGTTTTTT. This sequence encodes CASRARGGNTGELFF.

A few counts support this clone. V usage is TRBV4-1 and J usage is TRBJ2-7, with D hard to call. The V end lost 0 bases, the J end lost 2 bases, and 8 bases lay between the germline ends. There are 14 residues in the CDR3. The germline V gene encodes CDR1 MGHRA and CDR2 YSYEKL. The CDR3 is CASSQDRVAYEQYF. In DNA form, the CDR3 reads TGCGCCAGCAGCCAAGATAGAGTAGCCTACGAGCAGTACTTC.

The CDR3 loop reads CSVGRGYAEQYF. CDR3 coding DNA: TGCAGCGTTGGGAGAGGTTACGCGGAGCAGTACTTC. This chain connects TRBV29-1 to TRBJ2-7, with no clear D. The V end lost 4 bases, the J end lost 7 bases, and 14 bases lay between the germline ends. The CDR3 runs to 12 residues. The germline V gene has CDR1 SQVTM and CDR2 ANQGSEA.

This chain connects TRBV24-1 to TRBJ1-2; D is undetermined. In germline, CDR1 is KGHDR, CDR2 SFDVKD. The CDR3 loop spans 13 amino acids. Trimming removed 4 bases at V and 2 bases at J, with 7 bases between. The CDR3 spells CATSEQHNYGYTF. CDR3 bases: TGTGCCACCAGTGAACAGCACAACTATGGCTACACCTTC.